The 27 T cell receptor beta chains below come from one sample, sequenced in a study of shared clonotypes between healthy human individuals. Sequenced by immunoSEQ multiplex PCR; TCRdb stores in-frame clones only, minus some. The sample lists about 680,000 clones; approximately 75% were seen once. Sequencing was done on a sample of memory CD4+ T cells sorted from blood. Subset specified: CD45RA-negative fraction. These receptors were obtained from a woman aged 25 to 39 in good health.

The chain is built from TRBV6-1 and TRBJ2-1; 12 bases agree with TRBD2. The CDR3 loop spans 15 amino acids. The V gene end was trimmed by 2 bases and the J gene end by 7 bases; junction bases not matched to a gene: 3. Per germline, CDR1 MNHNS and CDR2 SASEGT. The CDR3 here is CASSERTSGINEQFF. CDR3 DNA: TGTGCCAGCAGTGAACGGACTAGCGGGATAAATGAGCAGTTCTTC.

The chain employs TRBV7-9 and TRBJ2-7; 11 nucleotides agree with TRBD1. Germline assignment: CDR1 SEHNR and CDR2 FQNEAQ (reference sequence). The ends lost 4 bases at V and 0 bases at J; junction bases unmatched: 11. The CDR3 covers 18 residues. CDR3 sequence reads: CASSSYSGTGGRSYEQYF. The CDR3 DNA sequence: TGTGCCAGCAGCTCCTACTCCGGGACAGGGGGTCGCTCCTACGAGCAGTACTTC.

The sample holds one count of this clone. This chain joins TRBV19 and TRBJ2-1; 8 bases are a match to TRBD1. Per germline, CDR1 LNHDA and CDR2 SQIVND (reference sequence). The CDR3 runs to 13 residues. With 1 base clipped from V and 10 bases from J, the junction kept 3 bases outside the gene matches. DNA for the CDR3: TGTGCCAGTAGTATAGCGGACAGGGCAGAGCAGTTCTTC. This codes for CASSIADRAEQFF.

The chain has TRBV6-6 and TRBJ1-1; tentatively, D is TRBD1 (5 bases). The CDR3 consists of 15 residues. The germline CDR1 and CDR2 sequences are MNHNY and SVGAGI (reference sequence). Trimming left V 0 bases short and J 5 bases short, with 13 bases between. The CDR3 nucleotides read TGTGCCAGCAGTTACTCGAGATCGGAGGGGACTGAAGCTTTCTTT. Translating it yields CASSYSRSEGTEAFF.

The V and J genes are TRBV28 and TRBJ2-3; D remains unclear. The CDR3 contains 15 residues. Germline lookup yields CDR1 MDHEN and CDR2 SYDVKM. The V end lost 2 bases, the J end lost 0 bases, and 9 bases lay between the germline ends. The CDR3 spells CASSLDLTSTDTQYF. CDR3 nucleotides: TGTGCCAGCAGTTTAGACCTTACTAGCACAGATACGCAGTATTTT.

The J gene is TRBJ2-5, the V gene TRBV15; 10 positions match TRBD2. Germline V gene sequence: CDR1 LNHNV, CDR2 YYDKDF (reference sequence). The junction had 8 bases not matched to a gene; V was cut back by 0 bases and J by 1 base. The CDR3 is 18 residues long. The CDR3 loop is CATSRDSWASGGQETQYF. The CDR3 nucleotides read TGTGCCACCAGCAGAGATTCTTGGGCTAGCGGGGGCCAAGAGACCCAGTACTTC.

The chain combines TRBV28 with TRBJ1-3, with unresolved D. Germline V CDR1 and CDR2: MDHEN, SYDVKM. The germline V and J ends were trimmed by 3 bases and 4 bases, with 13 bases remaining between them. The CDR3 covers 15 residues. The CDR3 DNA reads as TGTGCCAGCAGTTTCCCAGGATGGATAGGAAACACCATATATTTT. Translation: CASSFPGWIGNTIYF.

The J gene is TRBJ2-5, the V gene TRBV1; TRBD1 was called by the table and not checked on the DNA. The end of the DNA is better explained by TRBJ2-7, so the J call may be wrong. TRBV1 is labeled a pseudogene. This CDR3 spans 15 amino acids. CDR3 sequence reads: CTSSPRIQGRYEQYF. The CDR3 bases are TGCACCAGCAGCCCCCGAATCCAGGGCCGCTACGAGCAGTACTTC.

The CDR3 bases are TGTGCCAGCTCATCATCCAGGGGCGTCGACTATGGCTACACCTTC. This sequence encodes CASSSSRGVDYGYTF. The gene calls are TRBV18 and TRBJ1-2, with D possibly being TRBD1 (6 bases). V was pared by 5 bases and J by 3 bases, with 16 bases between. Germline V lookup: CDR1 KGHSH, CDR2 LQKENI. The length of the CDR3 is 15 residues.

This clone was recorded a few times. J is TRBJ1-5 and V is TRBV6-1; D unclear. Trimming took off 8 bases at V and 9 bases at J, with 17 bases between the two ends. Germline V lookup: CDR1 MNHNS, CDR2 SASEGT. The CDR3 length is 13 residues. CDR3 nucleotide sequence: TGTGCCAGCCGCGCTACCGCGCGGGGGCCCCAGCATTTT. Amino acid sequence: CASRATARGPQHF.

V usage is TRBV28 and J usage is TRBJ2-3; a possible D gene is TRBD2 (7 bases). This CDR3 region has 14 residues. V lost 9 bases, J lost 3 bases, and 16 bases lay in between. CDR1 is MDHEN and CDR2 is SYDVKM in the germline V gene. CDR3 nucleotides: TGTGCCAGTGTCATGGGGGGGCGAACAGATACGCAGTATTTT. It encodes CASVMGGRTDTQYF.

CDR3 in amino acids: CASSRLAGGTGGELFF. Written as DNA, the CDR3 is TGTGCCAGCAGCCGCCTAGCGGGAGGCACGGGCGGGGAGCTGTTTTTT. The chain uses TRBV7-2 and TRBJ2-2; TRBD2 matches at 11 bases. The V gene end was trimmed by 5 bases and the J gene end by 7 bases; junction bases not matched to a gene: 9. Germline lookup yields CDR1 SGHTA and CDR2 FQGNSA. The CDR3 extends over 16 amino acids.

The sample holds one count of this clone. The chain uses TRBV11-2 and TRBJ1-2; no clear D gene. Germline V gene sequence: CDR1 SGHAT, CDR2 FQNNGV. V lost 8 bases, J lost 5 bases, and 24 bases lay in between. The CDR3 consists of 16 residues. CDR3 sequence: CASGSGKGFSLYGYTF. CDR3 DNA: TGTGCCAGCGGTTCCGGGAAAGGCTTCTCGCTTTATGGCTACACCTTC.

A few counts support this clone. This chain uses TRBV5-1 with TRBJ2-5; D might be TRBD1 (6 bases). The germline gives CDR1 SGHRS, CDR2 YFSETQ. The germline V and J ends were trimmed by 0 bases and 5 bases, with 17 bases remaining between them. The CDR3 spans 16 residues. In DNA form, the CDR3 reads TGCGCCAGCAGCTTGGAACAGGGCCCTAGTGTGGAGACCCAGTACTTC. Encoded protein: CASSLEQGPSVETQYF. Combining the CDR3 with reference TRBV5-1 and TRBJ2-5 gives the whole variable domain KAGVTQTPRYLIKTRGQQVTLSCSPISGHRSVSWYQQTPGQGLQFLFEYFSETQRNKGNFPGRFSGRQFSNSRSEMNVSTLELGDSALYLCASSLEQGPSVETQYFGPGTRLLVL.

This clone has just one count. The V gene is TRBV19, the J gene TRBJ2-1; 10 bases match TRBD2. This CDR3 has 15 residues. V trimming: 0 bases; J trimming: 9 bases; junction bases outside the gene matches: 5. The germline V gene encodes CDR1 LNHDA and CDR2 SQIVND (reference sequence). CDR3 bases: TGTGCCAGTAGTATAGATCTAGCGGGAGATCGTGAGCAGTTCTTC. Translated: CASSIDLAGDREQFF.

V gene TRBV5-6 combines with J gene TRBJ1-5; a possible D gene is TRBD1 (6 bases). V was trimmed by 0 bases and J by 1 base, leaving 8 bases between them. This CDR3 contains 15 residues. Germline CDR1 and CDR2: SGHDT and YYEEEE. As DNA, the CDR3 is TGTGCCAGCAGCTTGGGACAGGAAAGCAATCAGCCCCAGCATTTT. Protein sequence: CASSLGQESNQPQHF. Variable domain in full (rest from reference TRBV5-6 and TRBJ1-5): DAGVTQSPTHLIKTRGQQVTLRCSPKSGHDTVSWYQQALGQGPQFIFQYYEEEERQRGNFPDRFSGHQFPNYSSELNVNALLLGDSALYLCASSLGQESNQPQHFGDGTRLSIL.

This clone was counted a few times. The chain recombines TRBV7-9 with TRBJ1-5, with 7 bases aligning to TRBD1. With 8 bases clipped from V and 11 bases from J, the junction kept 15 bases outside the gene matches. From germline, CDR1 is SEHNR and CDR2 FQNEAQ (reference sequence). There are 14 residues in the CDR3. CDR3 loop: CASGRGGRYETQHF. DNA of the CDR3: TGTGCCAGCGGGAGAGGGGGCCGGTACGAGACCCAGCATTTT.

The chain has TRBV10-2 and TRBJ2-5; 15 bases fit TRBD2. The CDR3 contains 17 residues. J was trimmed by 4 bases and V by 7 bases; bases with no gene match: 10. CDR1 WSHSY and CDR2 SAAADI come from the germline V gene. The DNA of the CDR3 is TGCGCCAGCACCCTTGGGACTAGCGGGAGGAGCGGAGAGACCCAGTACTTC. It codes for CASTLGTSGRSGETQYF.

The chain joins TRBV28 to TRBJ1-5; TRBD1 might be the D (6 bases). Germline V gene lookup returns CDR1 MDHEN and CDR2 SYDVKM. The V end was cut by 6 bases, the J end by 6 bases, with 33 bases between. The CDR3 runs to 20 residues. The CDR3 region is CASSVPLRQRGVYRSQPQHF. DNA for the CDR3: TGTGCCAGCAGCGTCCCCCTGAGACAGAGGGGGGTTTACAGGTCTCAGCCCCAGCATTTT.

The chain uses TRBV28 and TRBJ1-5, with TRBD1 matching 9 bases. This CDR3 spans 15 amino acids. Per germline, CDR1 MDHEN and CDR2 SYDVKM. The V and J ends lost 6 bases and 1 base, in that order; junction bases with no gene match: 4. The CDR3 DNA follows: TGTGCCAGCAGGTCAGACAGGGGGAGCAATCAGCCCCAGCATTTT. It codes for CASRSDRGSNQPQHF.

This clone was counted between two and nine times. The CDR3 DNA reads TGTGCCAGCAGCTTCGGGACAATTGGAAACACCATATATTTT. This encodes CASSFGTIGNTIYF. V and J are TRBV7-8 and TRBJ1-3, with a possible D match to TRBD1 (6 bases). Germline assignment: CDR1 SGHVS and CDR2 FQNEAQ. V lost 3 bases, J lost 3 bases, and 9 bases lay in between. The CDR3 loop spans 14 amino acids.

At least ten counts were recorded for this clone. This sample includes further DNA sequences coding for the same CDR3. The rearrangement uses TRBV7-6 and TRBJ2-7; 8 bases are a match to TRBD2. Germline V gene sequence: CDR1 SGHVS, CDR2 FNYEAQ. V lost 1 base and J lost 3; bases outside the gene matches: 2. The CDR3 spans 14 residues. CDR3 DNA sequence: TGTGCCAGCAGCTTAGGTAGCGGGGTCTACGAGCAGTACTTC. It specifies CASSLGSGVYEQYF. Complete variable domain (other parts from reference TRBV7-6 and TRBJ2-7): GAGVSQSPRYKVTKRGQDVALRCDPISGHVSLYWYRQALGQGPEFLTYFNYEAQQDKSGLPNDRFSAERPEGSISTLTIQRTEQRDSAMYRCASSLGSGVYEQYFGPGTRLTVT.

The chain combines TRBV6-5 with TRBJ1-2; D is possibly TRBD1 (5 bases). The length of the CDR3 is 13 residues. Germline V gene sequence: CDR1 MNHEY, CDR2 SVGAGI. The V end was cut by 6 bases, the J end by 3 bases, with 11 bases between. The CDR3 DNA is TGTGCCAGCAGGGAAGGGGTGGACTATGGCTACACCTTC. Amino acids: CASREGVDYGYTF.

V gene TRBV19 combines with J gene TRBJ1-3; 7 bases fit TRBD1. J gave up 2 bases and V 5 bases, and 6 bases lay outside the gene matches. CDR1 and CDR2 (germline): LNHDA, SQIVND (reference sequence). The CDR3 is made up of 15 amino acids. The CDR3 DNA reads as TGTGCCAGTAGTTCGACAGGGCGTACTGGAAACACCATATATTTT. Encoded protein: CASSSTGRTGNTIYF.

This chain links TRBV19 with TRBJ2-6; D gene unclear. Trimming took off 5 bases at V and 0 bases at J, with 14 bases between the two ends. Germline values: CDR1 LNHDA, CDR2 SQIVND (reference sequence). This CDR3 has 17 amino acids. CDR3 protein: CASSPSFGSSGANVLTF. The CDR3 nucleotides read TGTGCCAGTAGTCCCAGTTTTGGTAGCTCTGGGGCCAACGTCCTGACTTTC.

This clone is a singleton in its sample. The junction departs from germline at one end; a sequencing error may be responsible. The J gene is TRBJ2-7, the V gene TRBV5-1; 7 positions agree with TRBD2. The CDR3 length is 14 residues. CDR1 and CDR2 from the germline V gene are SGHRS and YFSETQ. The chain's CDR3 is CARRMWLAAYEQYF. The CDR3 DNA follows: TGCGCCCGCAGAATGTGGCTAGCGGCCTACGAGCAGTACTTC.

With respect to this clone: The sample has other DNA sequences that encode this CDR3 too. The chain carries TRBV28 and TRBJ2-7; D possibly corresponds to TRBD2 (5 bases). This CDR3 comprises 13 residues. Trimming took off 3 bases at V and 2 bases at J, with 8 bases between the two ends. Germline lookup yields CDR1 MDHEN and CDR2 SYDVKM. The CDR3 reads CASSLGGPYEQYF. Here the CDR3 DNA reads TGTGCCAGCAGTTTGGGCGGGCCCTACGAGCAGTACTTC.